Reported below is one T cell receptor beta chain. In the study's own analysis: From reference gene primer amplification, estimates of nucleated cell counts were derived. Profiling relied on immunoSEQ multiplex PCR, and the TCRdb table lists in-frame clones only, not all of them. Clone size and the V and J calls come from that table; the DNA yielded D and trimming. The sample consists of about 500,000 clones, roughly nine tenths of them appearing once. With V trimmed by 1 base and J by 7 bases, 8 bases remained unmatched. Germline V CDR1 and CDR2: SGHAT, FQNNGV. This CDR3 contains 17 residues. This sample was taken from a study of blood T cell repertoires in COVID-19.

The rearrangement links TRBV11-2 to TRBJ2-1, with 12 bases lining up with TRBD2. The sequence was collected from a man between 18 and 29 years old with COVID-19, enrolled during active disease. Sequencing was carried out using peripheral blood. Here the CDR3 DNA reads TGTGCCAGCAGCTTAGGGGCTAGCGGGAGGGCGGAAAATGAGCAGTTCTTC. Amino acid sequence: CASSLGASGRAENEQFF.